This T cell receptor beta chain was observed in a study of a mutant IDH1 vaccine in newly diagnosed glioma. Study details: Across weeks 1, 3, 5, 7, 11, 15, 19 and 23, patients received a vaccination each time, eight in all. Radiotherapy, temozolomide, or both had been given previously, and both were given to most. Study-wide findings and caveats: Pseudoprogression appeared unlinked to shifts in leading peripheral T cell clonotypes.

Time point of the sample: week 11, during vaccination. Vaccine doses each comprised 300 ug of mutant IDH1 20-mer peptide, with topical imiquimod. This table comes from immunoSEQ multiplex PCR, and its TCRdb copy is limited to in-frame clones, with some not included. The sample gives tens of thousands of clones, about 73% of which show up once; roughly a quarter is in the top ten. The V gene's germline CDR1 is MNHNS and CDR2 SASEGT. Trimming stripped 4 bases from V and 5 bases from J, with 14 bases between. This CDR3 region has 14 residues. Worth noting for this clone: Its target is not known.

The J gene is TRBJ2-5, the V gene TRBV6-1; tentative D call: TRBD2 (5 bases). This receptor was obtained from a man between 25 and 39 years old with glioma. The sequencing used PBMCs, collected from a glioma patient whose treatment included an IDH1 peptide vaccine. The chain's CDR3 is CASSVDGDGETQYF. CDR3 bases: TGTGCCAGCAGTGTAGACGGGGATGGGGAGACCCAGTACTTC.